The 9 T cell receptor beta chains presented below share a single source sample, sequenced in a study of T cell responses to AZD1222 COVID-19 vaccine. Generated by immunoSEQ multiplex PCR, the TCRdb table keeps only in-frame clones and is missing some. The sample includes about 220,000 clones, 90% to 95% of them seen just once. The input for sequencing was peripheral blood, taken on day 0 of MenACWY control vaccination. All receptors derive from an adult in good health.

J is TRBJ1-1 and V is TRBV19, with TRBD1 matching 7 bases. This CDR3 contains 15 residues. After removal of 8 bases from V and 5 bases from J, the junction contained 14 bases not matched to a gene. Germline V lookup: CDR1 LNHDA, CDR2 SQIVND (reference sequence). CDR3 region: CASSSGASGGTEAFF. In nucleotides, the CDR3 is TGTGCCAGTTCTTCAGGGGCCTCAGGGGGGACTGAAGCTTTCTTT.

The chain couples TRBV2 to TRBJ2-7; TRBD1 matches at 7 bases. This CDR3 contains 14 residues. J gave up 2 bases and V 3 bases, and 4 bases lay outside the gene matches. The germline CDR1 and CDR2 sequences are SNHLY and FYNNEI. The CDR3 DNA is TGTGCCAGCAGTGACGGGGACAGAACCTACGAGCAGTACTTC. This encodes CASSDGDRTYEQYF.

V gene TRBV30 combines with J gene TRBJ2-5; 7 bases are shared with TRBD1. V gave up 2 bases and J gave up 3 bases; unmatched junction bases: 3. The length of the CDR3 is 13 residues. Looked up from germline, CDR1 is GTSNPN and CDR2 is SVGIG (reference sequence). For the CDR3, the DNA is TGTGCCTGGAGTCCCGACAGGGAAGAGACCCAGTACTTC. Protein product: CAWSPDREETQYF.

In regard to this clone: One end of the junction fails to match germline, which may point to a read error. The chain is built from TRBV5-5 and TRBJ2-3; maybe TRBD2 (5 bases). The CDR3 is 15 amino acids. Per the germline V gene, CDR1 is SGHKS and CDR2 is YYEKEE (reference sequence). DNA for the CDR3: TGTGCCAGCACCTTGGGAGTATCTAGCACAGATACGCAGTATTTT. This gives the protein CASTLGVSSTDTQYF.

J is TRBJ2-2 and V is TRBV3-1 (or the pseudogene TRBV3-2); possible D gene TRBD2, 6 bases. The CDR3 sequence is 16 residues long. From germline, CDR1 is LGHDT and CDR2 YNNKEL (reference sequence). Trimming pared 4 bases from V and 5 bases from J, leaving 17 bases between. CDR3 DNA: TGTGCCAGCAGCCCAGAGGACTGGGGGGAGACCGGGGAGCTGTTTTTT. It yields the protein CASSPEDWGETGELFF.

The chain's CDR3 is CASSLGSGNTGELFF. CDR3 nucleotides: TGTGCCAGCAGCCTTGGGAGCGGGAACACCGGGGAGCTGTTTTTT. The rearrangement joins TRBV7-3 to TRBJ2-2, with a weak D call TRBD2 (5 bases). Germline-derived CDR1 and CDR2 are SGHTA and FQGTGA. This CDR3 region has 15 residues. Trimming left V 5 bases short and J 1 base short, with 11 bases between.

V gene TRBV18 combines with J gene TRBJ1-6; D is perhaps TRBD1 (5 bases). CDR1 is KGHSH, CDR2 LQKENI, per germline. The V gene lost 1 base and the J gene lost 7 bases, with 14 bases spanning the gap. The CDR3 consists of 16 residues. The CDR3 spells CASSPLGTGANSPLHF. The CDR3 DNA follows: TGTGCCAGCTCACCACTCGGGACCGGCGCCAATTCACCCCTCCACTTT.

J is TRBJ2-3 and V is TRBV2; D perhaps matches TRBD1 (6 bases). The CDR3 covers 14 residues. CDR1 and CDR2 from the germline V gene are SNHLY and FYNNEI. Trimming took 1 base from V and 10 from J, leaving 15 bases between them. The CDR3 bases are TGTGCCAGCAGTGAAGTAATCCAGGGGTCGGCGCAGTATTTT. The encoded protein is CASSEVIQGSAQYF.

For the CDR3, the DNA is TGTGCCAGCAGTTTAGAGGGCTACCCGAACACCGGGGAGCTGTTTTTT. Translation: CASSLEGYPNTGELFF. The chain joins TRBV27 to TRBJ2-2; tentative D call: TRBD2 (5 bases). This CDR3 contains 16 residues. From germline, CDR1 is MNHEY and CDR2 SMNVEV (reference sequence). V dropped 2 bases and J dropped 0 bases, with 10 bases sitting between them.